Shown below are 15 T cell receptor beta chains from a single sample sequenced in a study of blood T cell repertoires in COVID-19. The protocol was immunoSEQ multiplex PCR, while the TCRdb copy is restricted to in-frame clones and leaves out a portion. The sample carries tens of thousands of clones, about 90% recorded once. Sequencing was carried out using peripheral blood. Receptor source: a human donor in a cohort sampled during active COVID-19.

CDR3 region: CASSQEGGVTEAFF. The CDR3 nucleotides read TGTGCCAGCAGCCAAGAAGGAGGGGTCACTGAAGCTTTCTTT. This chain joins TRBV3-1 (or the pseudogene TRBV3-2) and TRBJ1-1, with D possibly being TRBD1 (5 bases). From germline, CDR1 is LGHDT and CDR2 YNNKEL (reference sequence). V was shortened by 0 bases and J by 4 bases, with 9 bases between the two germline ends. The CDR3 totals 14 residues.

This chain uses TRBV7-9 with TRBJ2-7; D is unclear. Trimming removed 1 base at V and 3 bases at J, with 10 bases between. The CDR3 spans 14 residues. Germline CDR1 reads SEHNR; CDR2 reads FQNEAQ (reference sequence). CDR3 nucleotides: TGTGCCAGCAGCTTAGGAGGAATCTTCTACGAGCAGTACTTC. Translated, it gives CASSLGGIFYEQYF.

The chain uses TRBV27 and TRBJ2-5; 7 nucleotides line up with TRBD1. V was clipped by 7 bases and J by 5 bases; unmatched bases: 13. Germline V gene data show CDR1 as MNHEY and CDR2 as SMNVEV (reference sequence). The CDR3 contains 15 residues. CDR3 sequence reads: CASKMSNRGKETQYF. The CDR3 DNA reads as TGTGCCAGCAAAATGAGTAACAGGGGAAAGGAGACCCAGTACTTC.

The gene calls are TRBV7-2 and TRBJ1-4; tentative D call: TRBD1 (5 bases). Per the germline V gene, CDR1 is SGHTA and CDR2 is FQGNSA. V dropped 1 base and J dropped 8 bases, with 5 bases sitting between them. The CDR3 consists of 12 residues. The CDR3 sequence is CASSLDREKLFF. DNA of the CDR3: TGTGCCAGCAGCTTAGACAGGGAAAAACTGTTTTTT.

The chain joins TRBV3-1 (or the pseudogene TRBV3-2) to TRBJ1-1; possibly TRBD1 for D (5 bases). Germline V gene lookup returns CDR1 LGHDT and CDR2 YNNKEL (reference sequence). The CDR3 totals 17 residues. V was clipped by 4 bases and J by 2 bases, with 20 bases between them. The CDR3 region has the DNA TGTGCCAGCAGCCCCTTCCAAGGGGCCAGTCTTAACACTGAAGCTTTCTTT. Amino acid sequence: CASSPFQGASLNTEAFF.

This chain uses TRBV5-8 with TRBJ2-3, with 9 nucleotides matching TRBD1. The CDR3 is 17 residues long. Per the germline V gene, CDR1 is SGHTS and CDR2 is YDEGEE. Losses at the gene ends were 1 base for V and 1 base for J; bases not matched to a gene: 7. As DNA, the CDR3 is TGTGCCAGCAGCTTGTGGGGGACAGGGTTCCGCACAGATACGCAGTATTTT. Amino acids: CASSLWGTGFRTDTQYF.

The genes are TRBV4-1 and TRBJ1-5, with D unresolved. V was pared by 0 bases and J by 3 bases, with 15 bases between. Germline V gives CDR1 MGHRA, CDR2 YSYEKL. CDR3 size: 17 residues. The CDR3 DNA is TGCGCCAGCAGCCAAGAAACCAGAGGTCGCAACAATCAGCCCCAGCATTTT. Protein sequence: CASSQETRGRNNQPQHF.

CDR3 residues: CASSFQLGSGRAYNEQFF. CDR3 nucleotides: TGTGCCAGCAGCTTCCAGTTGGGGAGCGGGAGGGCCTACAATGAGCAGTTCTTC. The chain is built from TRBV7-2 and TRBJ2-1, with 10 positions matching TRBD2. Germline loops: CDR1 SGHTA, CDR2 FQGNSA. Trimming cost V 3 bases and J 2 bases; bases outside gene matches: 10. The CDR3 covers 18 residues.

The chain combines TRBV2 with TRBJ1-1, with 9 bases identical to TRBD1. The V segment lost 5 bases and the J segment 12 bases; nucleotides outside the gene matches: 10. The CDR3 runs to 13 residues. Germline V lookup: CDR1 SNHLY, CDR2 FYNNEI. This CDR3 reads CASSNLGTGSTFF. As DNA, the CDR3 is TGTGCCAGCAGTAACCTCGGGACAGGGAGTACTTTCTTT.

The CDR3 DNA follows: TGTGCCAGCACTTCAGGGGCGGTTAACTATGGCTACACCTTC. Protein sequence: CASTSGAVNYGYTF. The J gene is TRBJ1-2, the V gene TRBV6-5, with D maybe TRBD1 (6 bases). This CDR3 spans 14 amino acids. Germline CDR1 reads MNHEY; CDR2 reads SVGAGI. V shed 7 bases and J shed 1 base, with 13 bases lying between them.

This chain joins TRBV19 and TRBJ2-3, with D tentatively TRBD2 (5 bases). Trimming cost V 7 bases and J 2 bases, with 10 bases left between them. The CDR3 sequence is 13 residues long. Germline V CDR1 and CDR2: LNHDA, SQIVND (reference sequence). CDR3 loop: CASTTGITDTQYF. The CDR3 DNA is TGTGCCAGTACTACGGGGATCACAGATACGCAGTATTTT.

The CDR3 coding sequence is TGTGCCAGCTCACCAGGCAGCCCCCTGGGAGCTAACTATGGCTACACCTTC. Amino acid sequence: CASSPGSPLGANYGYTF. The genes are TRBV18 and TRBJ1-2; D call uncertain. The V and J ends lost 2 bases and 0 bases respectively, with 16 bases between them. The germline V gene encodes CDR1 KGHSH and CDR2 LQKENI. The CDR3 extends over 17 amino acids.

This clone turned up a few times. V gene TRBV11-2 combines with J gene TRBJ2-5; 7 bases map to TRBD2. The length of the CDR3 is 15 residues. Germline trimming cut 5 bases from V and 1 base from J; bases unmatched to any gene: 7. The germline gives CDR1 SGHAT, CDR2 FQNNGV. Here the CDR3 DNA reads TGTGCCAGCAGCCAGCTTGGGGGGGGCCAAGAGACCCAGTACTTC. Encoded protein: CASSQLGGGQETQYF.

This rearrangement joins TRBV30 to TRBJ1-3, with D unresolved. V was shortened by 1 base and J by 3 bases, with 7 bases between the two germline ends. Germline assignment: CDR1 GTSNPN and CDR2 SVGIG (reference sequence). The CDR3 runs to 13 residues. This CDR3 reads CAWSAIVGNTIYF. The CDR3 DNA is TGTGCCTGGAGTGCCATTGTTGGAAACACCATATATTTT. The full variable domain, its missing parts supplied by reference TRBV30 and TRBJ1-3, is SQTIHQWPATLVQPVGSPLSLECTVEGTSNPNLYWYRQAAGRGLQLLFYSVGIGQISSEVPQNLSASRPQDRQFILSSKKLLLSDSGFYLCAWSAIVGNTIYFGEGSWLTVV.

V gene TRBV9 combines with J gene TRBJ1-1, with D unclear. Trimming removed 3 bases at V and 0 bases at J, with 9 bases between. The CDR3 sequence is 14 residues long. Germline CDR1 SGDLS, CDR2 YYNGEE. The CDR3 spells CASSAADVNTEAFF. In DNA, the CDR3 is TGTGCCAGCAGCGCAGCGGACGTGAACACTGAAGCTTTCTTT. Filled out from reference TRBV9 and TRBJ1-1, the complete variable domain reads DSGVTQTPKHLITATGQRVTLRCSPRSGDLSVYWYQQSLDQGLQFLIQYYNGEERAKGNILERFSAQQFPDLHSELNLSSLELGDSALYFCASSAADVNTEAFFGQGTRLTVV.